This T cell receptor (beta chain) was captured by sequencing in a study of T cells expressing NK-cell markers. The CDR3 consists of 13 residues. Germline V gene lookup returns CDR1 SGHAT and CDR2 FQNNGV. TCRdb reprocessed the 5' RACE reads and stores each CDR3 protein as one record, lacking DNA. Seen in this sample are 500,000 to 700,000 distinct CDR3 sequences; the ten most common clones hold around 4%. The chain is built from TRBV11-2 and TRBJ2-1; TCRdb selects TRBD2, and the lack of DNA leaves this call unchecked. The origin of this receptor is a man aged 18 to 30 in good health. The sequencing input was blood T cells: a sorted CD56 or NKG2C T cell subset, CD4+ or CD8+ T cells, or bulk PBMC T cells (not recorded which). The CDR3 loop reads CASSLIRGGEQFF.